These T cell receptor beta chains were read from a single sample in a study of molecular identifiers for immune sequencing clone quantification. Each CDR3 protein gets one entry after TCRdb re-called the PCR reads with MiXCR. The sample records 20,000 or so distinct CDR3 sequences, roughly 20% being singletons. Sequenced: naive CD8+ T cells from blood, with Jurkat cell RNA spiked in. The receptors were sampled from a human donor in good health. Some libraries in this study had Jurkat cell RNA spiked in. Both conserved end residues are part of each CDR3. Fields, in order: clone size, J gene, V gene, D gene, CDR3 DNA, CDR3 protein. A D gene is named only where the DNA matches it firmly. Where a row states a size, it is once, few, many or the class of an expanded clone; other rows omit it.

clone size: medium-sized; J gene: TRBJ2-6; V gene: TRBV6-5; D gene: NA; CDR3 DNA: TGTGCCAGCAGTTACGGTCAACCCCCCTCTGGGGCCAACGTCCTGACTTTC; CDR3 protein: CASSYGQPPSGANVLTF
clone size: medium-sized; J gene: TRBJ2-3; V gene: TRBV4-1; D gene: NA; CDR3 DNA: TGCGCCAGCAGCCAAGATCCCCCAGGCACAGATACGCAGTATTTT; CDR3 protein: CASSQDPPGTDTQYF
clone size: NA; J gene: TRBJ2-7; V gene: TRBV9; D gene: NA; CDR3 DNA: TGTGCCAGCAGCCAAACAAGACGAATTTCCTACGAGCAGTACTTC; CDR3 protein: CASSQTRRISYEQYF
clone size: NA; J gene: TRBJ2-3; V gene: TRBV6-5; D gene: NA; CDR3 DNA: TGTGCCAGCAGTTACATCGACTCCGGCACAGATACGCAGTATTTT; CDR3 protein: CASSYIDSGTDTQYF
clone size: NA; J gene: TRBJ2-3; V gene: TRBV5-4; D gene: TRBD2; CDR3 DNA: TGTGCCAGCAGCTTGGGACTAGCGGGATCAGATACGCAGTATTTT; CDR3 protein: CASSLGLAGSDTQYF
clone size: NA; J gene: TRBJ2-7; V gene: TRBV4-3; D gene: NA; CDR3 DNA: TGCGCCAGCAGCCAAGTCGTGGGGGCCTACGAGCAGTACTTC; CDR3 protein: CASSQVVGAYEQYF
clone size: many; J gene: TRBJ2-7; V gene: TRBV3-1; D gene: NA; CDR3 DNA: TGTGCCAGCAGCCAAAGTCGCGGGTACTCCTACGAGCAGTACTTC; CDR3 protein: CASSQSRGYSYEQYF
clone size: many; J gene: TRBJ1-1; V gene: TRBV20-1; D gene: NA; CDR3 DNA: TGCAGTGCTAGTGGAACAGGGTTTTTTGAAGCTTTCTTT; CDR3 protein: CSASGTGFFEAFF
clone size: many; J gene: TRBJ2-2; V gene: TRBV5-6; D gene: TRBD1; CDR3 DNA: TGTGCCAGCAGCATTCTCACAGGGGACACCGGGGAGCTGTTTTTT; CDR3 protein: CASSILTGDTGELFF
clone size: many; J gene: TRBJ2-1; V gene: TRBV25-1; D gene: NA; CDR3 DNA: TGTGCCAGCCCTAAATCGGGGACCGGGACACCGACTTCCTACAATGAGCAGTTCTTC; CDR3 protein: CASPKSGTGTPTSYNEQFF
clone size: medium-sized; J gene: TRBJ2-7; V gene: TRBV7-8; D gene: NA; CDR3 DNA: TGTGCCAGCAGCTTAGGACGCGAGCAGTACTTC; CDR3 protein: CASSLGREQYF
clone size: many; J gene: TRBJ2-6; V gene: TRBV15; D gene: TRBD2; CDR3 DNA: TGTGCCACCGCCGGGGGGGTCGGGGCCAACGTCCTGACTTTC; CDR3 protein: CATAGGVGANVLTF
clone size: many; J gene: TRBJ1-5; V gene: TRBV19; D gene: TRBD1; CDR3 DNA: TGTGCCAGTAGTATTGGACAGGGCGGCAATCAGCCCCAGCATTTT; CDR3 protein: CASSIGQGGNQPQHF
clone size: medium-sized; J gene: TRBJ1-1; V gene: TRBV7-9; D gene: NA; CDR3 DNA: TGTGCCAGCAGCTTAGCGAGAAGAGAAGCTTTCTTT; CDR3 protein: CASSLARREAFF
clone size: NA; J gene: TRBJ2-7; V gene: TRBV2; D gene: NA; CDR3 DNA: TGTGCCAGCAGTGAGGCGGCAGGGGAAATCTACGAGCAGTACTTC; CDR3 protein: CASSEAAGEIYEQYF